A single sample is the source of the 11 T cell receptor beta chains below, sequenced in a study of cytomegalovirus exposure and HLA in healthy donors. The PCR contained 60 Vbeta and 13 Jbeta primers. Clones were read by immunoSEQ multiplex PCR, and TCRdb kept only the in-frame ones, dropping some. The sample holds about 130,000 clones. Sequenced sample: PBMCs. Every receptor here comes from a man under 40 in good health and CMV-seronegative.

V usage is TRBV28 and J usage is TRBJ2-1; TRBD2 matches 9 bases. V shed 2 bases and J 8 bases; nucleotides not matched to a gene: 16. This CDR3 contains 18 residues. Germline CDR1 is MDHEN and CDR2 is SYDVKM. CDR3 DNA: TGTGCCAGCAGTTTACGGGAGGGGGGGAGCGGGAGGTGGTATGAGCAGTTCTTC. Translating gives CASSLREGGSGRWYEQFF.

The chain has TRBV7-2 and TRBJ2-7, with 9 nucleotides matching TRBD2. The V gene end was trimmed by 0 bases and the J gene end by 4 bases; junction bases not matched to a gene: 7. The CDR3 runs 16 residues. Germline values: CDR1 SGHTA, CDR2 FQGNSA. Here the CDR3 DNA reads TGTGCCAGCAGCTTAGCGCAGCCTAGCGGGATGTACGAGCAGTACTTC. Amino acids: CASSLAQPSGMYEQYF.

As DNA, the CDR3 is TGTGCCAGCAGCTCAAGCACAGGGGGCAGGGAGGCCCAGTACTTC. This encodes CASSSSTGGREAQYF. This chain links TRBV7-9 with TRBJ2-5; 9 bases are shared with TRBD1. The CDR3 contains 15 residues. V shed 4 bases and J 9 bases; nucleotides not matched to a gene: 12. Germline lookup yields CDR1 SEHNR and CDR2 FQNEAQ (reference sequence).

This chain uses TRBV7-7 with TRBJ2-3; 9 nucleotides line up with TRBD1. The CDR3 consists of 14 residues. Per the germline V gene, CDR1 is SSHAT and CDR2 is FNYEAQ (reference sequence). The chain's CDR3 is CASGTGQGGDTQYF. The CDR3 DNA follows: TGTGCTAGCGGCACGGGACAGGGAGGAGATACGCAGTATTTT.

DNA of the CDR3: TGTGCCAGCAGCCAAGTGTATGGCAGGGAACAGGGTCGTGGGAGCTACGAGCAGTACTTC. Amino acid sequence: CASSQVYGREQGRGSYEQYF. The chain has TRBV14 and TRBJ2-7; D is perhaps TRBD1 (6 bases). The CDR3 is made up of 20 amino acids. Germline V gene data show CDR1 as SGHDN and CDR2 as FVKESK. Trimming cost V 1 base and J 3 bases, with 28 bases left between them.

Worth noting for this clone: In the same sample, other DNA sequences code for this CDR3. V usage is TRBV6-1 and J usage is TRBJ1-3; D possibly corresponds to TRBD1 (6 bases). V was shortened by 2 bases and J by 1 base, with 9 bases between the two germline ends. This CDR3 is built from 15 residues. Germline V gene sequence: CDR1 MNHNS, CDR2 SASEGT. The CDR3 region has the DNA TGTGCCAGCAGTGAAAGGGGGGGATCTGGAAACACCATATATTTT. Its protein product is CASSERGGSGNTIYF.

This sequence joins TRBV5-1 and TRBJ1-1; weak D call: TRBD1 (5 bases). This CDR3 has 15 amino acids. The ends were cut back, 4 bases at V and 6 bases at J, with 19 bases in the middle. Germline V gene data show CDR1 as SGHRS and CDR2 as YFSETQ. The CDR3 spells CASSPGRRGLAEAFF. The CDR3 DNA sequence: TGCGCCAGCAGCCCTGGACGGAGGGGTCTGGCTGAAGCTTTCTTT.

CDR3 residues: CASSPGQGTTDTQYF. CDR3 nucleotide sequence: TGTGCCAGCTCGCCGGGACAGGGGACAACAGATACGCAGTATTTT. This chain connects TRBV18 to TRBJ2-3, with 10 bases lining up with TRBD1. The V and J ends lost 6 bases and 3 bases, in that order; junction bases with no gene match: 6. Germline assignment: CDR1 KGHSH and CDR2 LQKENI. This CDR3 is built from 15 residues. The full variable domain, completed using reference TRBV18 and TRBJ2-3, is NAGVMQNPRHLVRRRGQEARLRCSPMKGHSHVYWYRQLPEEGLKFMVYLQKENIIDESGMPKERFSAEFPKEGPSILRIQQVVRGDSAAYFCASSPGQGTTDTQYFGPGTRLTVL.

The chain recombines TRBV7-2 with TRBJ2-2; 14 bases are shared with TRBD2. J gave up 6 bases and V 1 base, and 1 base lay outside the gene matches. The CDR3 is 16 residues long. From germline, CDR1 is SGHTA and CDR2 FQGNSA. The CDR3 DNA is TGTGCCAGCAGCTTAGGACTAGCGGGAGGGCCCGGGGAGCTGTTTTTT. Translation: CASSLGLAGGPGELFF.

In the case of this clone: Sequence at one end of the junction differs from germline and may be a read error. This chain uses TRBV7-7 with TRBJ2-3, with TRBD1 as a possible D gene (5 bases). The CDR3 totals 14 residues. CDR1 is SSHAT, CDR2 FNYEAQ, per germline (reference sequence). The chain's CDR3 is CASSRLGAADTQYF. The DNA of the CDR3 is TGTGCTAGCAGCCGGCTTGGGGCAGCAGATACGCAGTATTTT. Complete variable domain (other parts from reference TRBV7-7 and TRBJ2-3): GAGVSQSPRYKVTKRGQDVTLRCDPISSHATLYWYQQALGQGPEFLTYFNYEAQPDKSGLPSDRFSAERPEGSISTLTIQRTEQRDSAMYRCASSRLGAADTQYFGPGTRLTVL.

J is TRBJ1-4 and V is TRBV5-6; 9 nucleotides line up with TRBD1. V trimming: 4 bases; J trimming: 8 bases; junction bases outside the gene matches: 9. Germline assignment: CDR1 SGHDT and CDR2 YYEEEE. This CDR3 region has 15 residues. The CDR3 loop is CASSPGQGRGEKLFF. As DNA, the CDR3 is TGTGCCAGCAGCCCCGGACAGGGGAGAGGAGAAAAACTGTTTTTT.